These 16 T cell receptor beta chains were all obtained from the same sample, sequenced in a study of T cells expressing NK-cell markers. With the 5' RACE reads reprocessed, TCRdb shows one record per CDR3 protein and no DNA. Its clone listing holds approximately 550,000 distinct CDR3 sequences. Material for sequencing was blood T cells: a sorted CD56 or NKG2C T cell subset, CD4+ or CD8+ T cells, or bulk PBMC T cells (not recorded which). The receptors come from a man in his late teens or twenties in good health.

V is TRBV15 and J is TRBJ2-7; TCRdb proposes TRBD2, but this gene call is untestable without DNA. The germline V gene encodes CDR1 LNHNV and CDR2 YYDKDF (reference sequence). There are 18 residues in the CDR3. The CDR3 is CATSRDMGGLAPPYEQYF.

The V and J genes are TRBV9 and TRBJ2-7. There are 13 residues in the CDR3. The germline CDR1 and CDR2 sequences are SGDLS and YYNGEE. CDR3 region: CASSVATDYEQYF. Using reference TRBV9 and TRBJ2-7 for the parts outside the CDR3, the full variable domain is DSGVTQTPKHLITATGQRVTLRCSPRSGDLSVYWYQQSLDQGLQFLIQYYNGEERAKGNILERFSAQQFPDLHSELNLSSLELGDSALYFCASSVATDYEQYFGPGTRLTVT.

CDR3: CATSNRYNEQFF. The V gene is TRBV24-1, the J gene TRBJ2-1. Germline V gene data show CDR1 as KGHDR and CDR2 as SFDVKD. The CDR3 is 12 amino acids.

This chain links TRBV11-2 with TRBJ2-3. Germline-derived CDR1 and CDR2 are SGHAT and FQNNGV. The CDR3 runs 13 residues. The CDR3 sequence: CASRMPGSDTQYF.

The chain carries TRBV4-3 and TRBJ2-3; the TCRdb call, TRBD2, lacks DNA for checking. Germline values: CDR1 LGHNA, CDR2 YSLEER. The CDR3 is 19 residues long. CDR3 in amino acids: CASSQGRWISGRETDTQYF.

The CDR3 sequence: CATSRGLAINTQYF. The chain is built from TRBV7-9 and TRBJ2-3; the TRBD1 assignment by TCRdb is unverifiable without DNA. This CDR3 comprises 14 residues. The germline V gene encodes CDR1 SEHNR and CDR2 FQNEAQ (reference sequence).

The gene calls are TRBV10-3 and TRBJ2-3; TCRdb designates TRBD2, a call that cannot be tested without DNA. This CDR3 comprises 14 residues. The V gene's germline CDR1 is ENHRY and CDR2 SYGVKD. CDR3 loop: CATVAGEATDTQYF.

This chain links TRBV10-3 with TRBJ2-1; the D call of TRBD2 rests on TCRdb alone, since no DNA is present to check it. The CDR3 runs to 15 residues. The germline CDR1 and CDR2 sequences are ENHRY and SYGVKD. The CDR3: CAISETGGLYNEQFF.

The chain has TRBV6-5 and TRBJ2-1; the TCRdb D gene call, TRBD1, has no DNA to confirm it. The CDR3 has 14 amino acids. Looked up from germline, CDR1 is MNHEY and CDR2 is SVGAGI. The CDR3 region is CASSYPGQDKEQFF.

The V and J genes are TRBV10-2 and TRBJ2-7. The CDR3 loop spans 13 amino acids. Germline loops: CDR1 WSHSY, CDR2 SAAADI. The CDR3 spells CASSELTNYEQYF.

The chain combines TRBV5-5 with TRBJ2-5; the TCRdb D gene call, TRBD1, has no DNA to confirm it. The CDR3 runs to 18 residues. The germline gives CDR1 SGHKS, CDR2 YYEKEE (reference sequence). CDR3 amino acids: CASSLETIGRFPGGTQYF.

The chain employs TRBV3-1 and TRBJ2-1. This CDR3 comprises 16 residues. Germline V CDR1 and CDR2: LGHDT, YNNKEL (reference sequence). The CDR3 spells CASSQELVEPYNEQFF.

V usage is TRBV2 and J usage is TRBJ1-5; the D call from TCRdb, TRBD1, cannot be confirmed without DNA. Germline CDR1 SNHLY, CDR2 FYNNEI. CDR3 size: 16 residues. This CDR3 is CASSAGTGYSGQPQHF.

The CDR3 sequence: CASSPEGPSGHNEQFF. V and J are TRBV5-1 and TRBJ2-1; TCRdb's assignment of TRBD2 cannot be checked, as there is no DNA. Germline CDR1 and CDR2: SGHRS and YFSETQ. The CDR3 loop spans 16 amino acids. Filled out from reference TRBV5-1 and TRBJ2-1, the complete variable domain reads KAGVTQTPRYLIKTRGQQVTLSCSPISGHRSVSWYQQTPGQGLQFLFEYFSETQRNKGNFPGRFSGRQFSNSRSEMNVSTLELGDSALYLCASSPEGPSGHNEQFFGPGTRLTVL.

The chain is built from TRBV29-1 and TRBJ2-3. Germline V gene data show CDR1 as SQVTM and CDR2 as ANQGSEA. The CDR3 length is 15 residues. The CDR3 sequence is CSVRGPASYTDTQYF.

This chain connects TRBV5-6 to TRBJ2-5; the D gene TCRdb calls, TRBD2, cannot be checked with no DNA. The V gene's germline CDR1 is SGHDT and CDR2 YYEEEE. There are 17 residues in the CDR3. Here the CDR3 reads CASSPPGSPLAQETQYF. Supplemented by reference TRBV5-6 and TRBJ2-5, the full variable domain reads DAGVTQSPTHLIKTRGQQVTLRCSPKSGHDTVSWYQQALGQGPQFIFQYYEEEERQRGNFPDRFSGHQFPNYSSELNVNALLLGDSALYLCASSPPGSPLAQETQYFGPGTRLLVL.